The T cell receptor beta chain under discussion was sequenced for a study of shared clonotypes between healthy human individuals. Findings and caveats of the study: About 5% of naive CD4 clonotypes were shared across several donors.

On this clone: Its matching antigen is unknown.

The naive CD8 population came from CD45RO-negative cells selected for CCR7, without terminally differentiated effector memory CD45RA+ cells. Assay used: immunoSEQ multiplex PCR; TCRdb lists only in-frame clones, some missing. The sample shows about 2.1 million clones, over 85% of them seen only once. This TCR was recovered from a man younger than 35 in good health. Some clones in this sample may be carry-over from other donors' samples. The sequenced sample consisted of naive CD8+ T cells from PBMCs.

Here the CDR3 reads CASRFRGSATNEKLFF. As DNA, the CDR3 is TGTGCCAGCCGATTCAGGGGGTCGGCAACTAATGAAAAACTGTTTTTT. The rearrangement links TRBV2 to TRBJ1-4, with 7 bases matching TRBD1. Trimming cost V 8 bases and J 0 bases; bases outside gene matches: 9. Germline CDR1 is SNHLY and CDR2 is FYNNEI. The CDR3 sequence is 16 residues long.